These 22 T cell receptor beta chains originate from one sample sequenced in a study of regulatory T cells in long-lasting Graves disease. The time point denotes: newly diagnosed GD, antithyroid drugs for less than 3 months. PBMC-extracted RNA yielded the TCR library. Arm-PCR of CDR3 regions and iRepertoire HTBI primers were used to build TCR beta libraries. Via MiXCR, TCRdb re-called the multiplex PCR reads, giving one row per CDR3 protein. The table shows 400,000 to 550,000 distinct CDR3 sequences, with 14% to 15% occurring only once. This same sample was also part of a study on T cells in Graves' hyperthyroidism and ophthalmopathy.

The sample consisted of peripheral blood mononuclear cells (PBMCs), taken at new diagnosis, from a patient treated with antithyroid drugs. The receptors were sampled from a woman under 40 with Graves disease.

This clonotype was detected ten times or more. The genes are TRBV7-9 and TRBJ2-3; a weak D match, TRBD1 (6 bases). V lost 4 bases and J lost 0, with 11 bases in between. CDR3 length: 15 amino acids. Per the germline V gene, CDR1 is SEHNR and CDR2 is FQNEAQ (reference sequence). The CDR3 is CASSSGQLSTDTQYF. For the CDR3, the DNA is TGTGCCAGCAGCTCCGGACAGCTCAGCACAGATACGCAGTATTTT.

This clonotype was observed a handful of times. This chain joins TRBV3-1 and TRBJ2-7; 13 bases match TRBD2. Trimming cost V 4 bases and J 2 bases; bases outside gene matches: 2. Per germline, CDR1 LGHDT and CDR2 YNNKEL (reference sequence). The CDR3 contains 15 residues. This chain's CDR3 is CASSLLAGGTYEQYF. The CDR3 coding sequence is TGTGCCAGCAGCCTACTAGCGGGAGGGACCTACGAGCAGTACTTC.

This clonotype has only a few counts. The chain employs TRBV4-1 and TRBJ2-7; the D gene is possibly TRBD1 (5 bases). The CDR3 covers 16 residues. Per the germline V gene, CDR1 is MGHRA and CDR2 is YSYEKL. The V and J ends lost 1 base and 10 bases respectively, with 23 bases between them. The CDR3 region is CASSQAPTASSIAQYF. CDR3 in DNA: TGCGCCAGCAGCCAAGCGCCGACAGCGAGCAGTATAGCACAGTACTTC.

The chain couples TRBV5-5 to TRBJ1-4, with D hard to call. The V gene lost 0 bases and the J gene lost 0 bases, with 9 bases spanning the gap. CDR1 is SGHKS, CDR2 YYEKEE, per germline (reference sequence). The length of the CDR3 is 16 residues. The CDR3 nucleotides read TGTGCCAGCAGCTTGGTCCAATTTGCAACTAATGAAAAACTGTTTTTT. Protein sequence: CASSLVQFATNEKLFF. Combining the CDR3 with reference TRBV5-5 and TRBJ1-4 gives the whole variable domain DAGVTQSPTHLIKTRGQQVTLRCSPISGHKSVSWYQQVLGQGPQFIFQYYEKEERGRGNFPDRFSARQFPNYSSELNVNALLLGDSALYLCASSLVQFATNEKLFFGSGTQLSVL.

This rearrangement joins TRBV4-1 to TRBJ1-5, with TRBD1 matching 8 bases. The J segment lost 4 bases and the V segment lost 4 bases, leaving 9 bases of the junction unmatched. The CDR3 totals 16 residues. CDR1 is MGHRA, CDR2 YSYEKL, per germline. The CDR3 loop reads CASSRTPGQENQPQHF. In nucleotides, the CDR3 is TGCGCCAGCAGCCGTACGCCGGGACAGGAGAATCAGCCCCAGCATTTT.

This clonotype was seen a single time. One base away lies a much larger clone, so this may be a sequencing read error. This chain connects TRBV10-3 to TRBJ2-1; D is possibly TRBD2 (6 bases). Trimming removed 2 bases from V and 10 bases from J, with 12 bases in between. The CDR3 runs to 13 residues. Germline CDR1 ENHRY, CDR2 SYGVKD. This CDR3 is CAISEGGTHEQFF. Written as DNA, the CDR3 is TGTGCCATCAGTGAGGGCGGGACCCACGAGCAGTTCTTC.

This clonotype was recorded at least ten times. V usage is TRBV27 and J usage is TRBJ2-1; 10 bases map to TRBD2. The germline CDR1 and CDR2 sequences are MNHEY and SMNVEV (reference sequence). The V and J ends lost 7 bases and 2 bases, in that order; junction bases with no gene match: 8. The CDR3 has 16 amino acids. CDR3 amino acids: CASNPTSGFPYNEQFF. The CDR3 DNA is TGTGCCAGCAACCCGACTAGCGGGTTCCCCTACAATGAGCAGTTCTTC.

V usage is TRBV9 and J usage is TRBJ2-5; tentatively, D is TRBD2 (5 bases). The CDR3 consists of 15 residues. V was trimmed by 6 bases and J by 2 bases, leaving 17 bases between them. Looked up from germline, CDR1 is SGDLS and CDR2 is YYNGEE. The CDR3 sequence: CASTAHGGNQETQYF. CDR3 in DNA: TGTGCCAGCACCGCTCACGGAGGCAATCAAGAGACCCAGTACTTC. Combining the CDR3 with reference TRBV9 and TRBJ2-5 gives the whole variable domain DSGVTQTPKHLITATGQRVTLRCSPRSGDLSVYWYQQSLDQGLQFLIQYYNGEERAKGNILERFSAQQFPDLHSELNLSSLELGDSALYFCASTAHGGNQETQYFGPGTRLLVL.

This clonotype was seen many times. The gene calls are TRBV28 and TRBJ2-3, with D possibly being TRBD2 (5 bases). This CDR3 is 14 amino acids long. Germline loops: CDR1 MDHEN, CDR2 SYDVKM. Trimming took 7 bases from V and 3 from J, leaving 14 bases between them. CDR3 protein: CASNLRARTDTQYF. The CDR3 bases are TGTGCCAGCAATTTGAGGGCCAGGACAGATACGCAGTATTTT.

This clonotype was detected ten times or more. CDR3 bases: TGTGCCAGCAGCCGCGGGACAGGGGGCGATCAGCCCCAGCATTTT. Translated: CASSRGTGGDQPQHF. The V gene is TRBV28, the J gene TRBJ1-5, with TRBD1 matching 12 bases. The CDR3 spans 15 residues. The V segment lost 6 bases and the J segment 5 bases; nucleotides outside the gene matches: 5. Germline CDR1 is MDHEN and CDR2 is SYDVKM.

The sample holds a few counts of this clonotype. The V gene is TRBV12-3 or TRBV12-4, the J gene TRBJ1-5; D possibly corresponds to TRBD1 (6 bases). Trimming took 5 bases from V and 7 from J, leaving 18 bases between them. The CDR3 sequence is 15 residues long. DNA of the CDR3: TGTGCCAGCAGTAAGCGTACAGGGATAAGGCAGCCCCAGCATTTT. Its protein product is CASSKRTGIRQPQHF.

The chain is built from TRBV19 and TRBJ2-7; 7 nucleotides line up with TRBD2. This CDR3 is 16 amino acids long. V was clipped by 3 bases and J by 5 bases; unmatched bases: 13. Germline values: CDR1 LNHDA, CDR2 SQIVND (reference sequence). The CDR3 DNA sequence: TGTGCCAGTAGTATCAGCGGGGAACAGAAACGCCACGAGCAGTACTTC. Its translation is CASSISGEQKRHEQYF.

On this clonotype itself: This may stem from a read error, because a much larger clone lies one nucleotide away. The V gene is TRBV18, the J gene TRBJ1-1, with TRBD1 matching over 10 bases. The V gene end was trimmed by 2 bases and the J gene end by 4 bases; junction bases not matched to a gene: 7. Germline V gene sequence: CDR1 KGHSH, CDR2 LQKENI. This CDR3 has 16 residues. CDR3: CASSPFRQGASTEAFF. The CDR3 DNA follows: TGTGCCAGCTCACCATTCCGACAGGGGGCGAGCACTGAAGCTTTCTTT.

Ten or more counts support this clonotype. DNA for the CDR3: TGCAGCGTGTTAGGACAGGGGGCATACAATGAGCAGTTCTTC. Its protein is CSVLGQGAYNEQFF. V is TRBV29-1 and J is TRBJ2-1; 11 bases align to TRBD1. This CDR3 has 14 amino acids. Germline values: CDR1 SQVTM, CDR2 ANQGSEA. J was trimmed by 4 bases and V by 6 bases; bases with no gene match: 5.

The chain uses TRBV5-6 and TRBJ2-7, with D uncertain. The CDR3 is 15 residues long. CDR1 is SGHDT and CDR2 is YYEEEE in the germline V gene. V lost 2 bases, J lost 1 base, and 13 bases lay in between. CDR3 DNA: TGTGCCAGCAGCTTTTTCCCCGACGGGTCCTACGAGCAGTACTTC. This sequence encodes CASSFFPDGSYEQYF.

The V call is TRBV19, the J call TRBJ1-5; no clear D. V lost 7 bases to trimming and J lost 0 bases, with 10 bases between them. CDR3 size: 14 residues. Germline V lookup: CDR1 LNHDA, CDR2 SQIVND (reference sequence). CDR3 nucleotides: TGTGCCAGTAAAACGGGAGATAGCAATCAGCCCCAGCATTTT. Its protein product is CASKTGDSNQPQHF.

As regards this clonotype: A much larger clone differs from this one at a single base, so this may be a read error. The genes are TRBV2 and TRBJ1-5; D is unresolved. Germline CDR1 and CDR2: SNHLY and FYNNEI. V lost 0 bases and J 4 bases, leaving 1 base between the germline ends. This CDR3 is 12 amino acids long. CDR3 in amino acids: CASSEANQPQHF. CDR3 bases: TGTGCCAGCAGTGAAGCGAATCAGCCCCAGCATTTT.

This clonotype has a count of ten or more. The chain couples TRBV6-1 to TRBJ1-1; 10 bases are shared with TRBD1. The CDR3 is made up of 13 amino acids. Germline assignment: CDR1 MNHNS and CDR2 SASEGT. The trim removed 4 bases at V and 11 bases at J, leaving 7 bases unmatched. For the CDR3, the DNA is TGTGCCAGCAGTGTCGGGACAGGGGCAATGGCTTTCTTT. Translated: CASSVGTGAMAFF.

V usage is TRBV12-3 or TRBV12-4 and J usage is TRBJ2-2, with 8 bases identical to TRBD1. This CDR3 contains 15 residues. V trimming: 6 bases; J trimming: 3 bases; junction bases outside the gene matches: 6. CDR3: CASRQGQEHTGELFF. The DNA for the CDR3 is TGTGCCAGCAGACAGGGACAGGAACACACCGGGGAGCTGTTTTTT.

The chain couples TRBV10-2 to TRBJ2-3, with TRBD2 identical over 7 bases. CDR1 is WSHSY and CDR2 is SAAADI in the germline V gene. The CDR3 has 15 residues. V gave up 4 bases and J gave up 1 base; unmatched junction bases: 5. CDR3 loop: CASSGLAAGTDTQYF. The CDR3 DNA follows: TGCGCCAGCAGTGGTCTAGCGGCGGGCACAGATACGCAGTATTTT.

This clonotype was seen a single time. The CDR3 coding sequence is TGTGCCAGCAGCTTGGCGGGACAGGGTTTACCTCACCTACCCCTCCACTTT. Translation gives CASSLAGQGLPHLPLHF. The V gene is TRBV5-6, the J gene TRBJ1-6; 9 nucleotides line up with TRBD1. Germline lookup yields CDR1 SGHDT and CDR2 YYEEEE. The CDR3 consists of 17 residues. The ends lost 0 bases at V and 12 bases at J; junction bases unmatched: 13.

This clonotype occurred many times. The chain combines TRBV6-2 or TRBV6-3 with TRBJ1-2; maybe TRBD1 (5 bases). This CDR3 is built from 12 residues. From germline, CDR1 is MNHEY and CDR2 SVGEGT. V dropped 5 bases and J dropped 6 bases, with 10 bases sitting between them. CDR3 sequence reads: CASSRWGDGYTF. The CDR3 nucleotides read TGTGCCAGCAGTCGATGGGGGGATGGCTACACCTTC.